The text below deals with one T cell receptor (beta chain). As yet, its antigen is unknown. These data come from a study of cytotoxic CD8 clonotypes in ibrutinib-treated CLL. Study conclusions and caveats: Public clonotypes showed up rarely, and on treatment they shrank or held steady. Exceeding age-matched healthy donors, baseline clonality also tracked the counts of circulating CD8+ T cells. Whereas clonality rose at ibrutinib response, it declined toward baseline at progression.

The data were produced by immunoSEQ multiplex PCR, yet TCRdb's version contains in-frame clones alone and is incomplete. The table has fewer than 45,000 clones, roughly three quarters seen once; the top ten hold around 10%. The CDR3 totals 13 residues. Germline V gene data show CDR1 as MRHNA and CDR2 as SNTAGT. V dropped 3 bases and J dropped 7; count of bases not matched to a gene: 3. This TCR was sampled from a human donor with chronic lymphocytic leukemia. The chain couples TRBV6-4 to TRBJ2-1; 7 bases fit TRBD2. This material consisted of PBMCs, taken at disease progression, from a patient treated with ibrutinib. Here the CDR3 DNA reads TGTGCCAGCAGTGAGCGGGAGAGGAATGAGCAGTTCTTC. Its translation: CASSERERNEQFF.